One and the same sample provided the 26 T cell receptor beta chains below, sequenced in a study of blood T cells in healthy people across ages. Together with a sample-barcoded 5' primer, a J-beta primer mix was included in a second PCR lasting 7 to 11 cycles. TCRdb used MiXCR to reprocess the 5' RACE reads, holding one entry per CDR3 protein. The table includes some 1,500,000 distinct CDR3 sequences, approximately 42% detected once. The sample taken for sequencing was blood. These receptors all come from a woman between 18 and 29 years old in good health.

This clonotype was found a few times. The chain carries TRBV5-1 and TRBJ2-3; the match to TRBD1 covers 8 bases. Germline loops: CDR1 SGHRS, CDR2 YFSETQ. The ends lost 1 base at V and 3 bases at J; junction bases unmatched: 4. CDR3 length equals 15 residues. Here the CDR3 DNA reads TGCGCCAGCAGCTTGCGGGACAGGAGGACAGATACGCAGTATTTT. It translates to CASSLRDRRTDTQYF.

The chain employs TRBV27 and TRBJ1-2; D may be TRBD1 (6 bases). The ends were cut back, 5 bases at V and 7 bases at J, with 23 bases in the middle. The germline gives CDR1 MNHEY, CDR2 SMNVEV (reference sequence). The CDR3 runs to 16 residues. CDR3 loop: CASSRTEGLLSAGYTF. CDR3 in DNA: TGTGCCAGCAGTCGGACAGAGGGCCTACTTTCGGCTGGCTACACCTTC.

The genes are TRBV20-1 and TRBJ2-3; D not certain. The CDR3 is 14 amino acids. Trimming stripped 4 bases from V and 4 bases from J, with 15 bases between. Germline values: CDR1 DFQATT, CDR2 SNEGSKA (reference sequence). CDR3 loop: CSATGPRSADTQYF. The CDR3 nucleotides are TGCAGTGCTACCGGGCCCAGAAGCGCAGATACGCAGTATTTT.

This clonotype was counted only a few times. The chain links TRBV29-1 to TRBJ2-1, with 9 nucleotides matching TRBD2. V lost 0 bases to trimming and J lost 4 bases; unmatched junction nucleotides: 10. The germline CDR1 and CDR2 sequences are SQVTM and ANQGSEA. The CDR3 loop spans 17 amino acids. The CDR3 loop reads CSVEDLSRGGKYNEQFF. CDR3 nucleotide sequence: TGCAGCGTTGAAGATCTTTCGCGGGGGGGCAAGTACAATGAGCAGTTCTTC.

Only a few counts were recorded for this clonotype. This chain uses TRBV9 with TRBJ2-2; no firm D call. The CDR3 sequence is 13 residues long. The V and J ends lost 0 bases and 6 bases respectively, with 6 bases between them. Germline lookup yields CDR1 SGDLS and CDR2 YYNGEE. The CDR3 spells CASSVGEPGELFF. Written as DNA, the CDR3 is TGTGCCAGCAGCGTAGGGGAACCCGGGGAGCTGTTTTTT.

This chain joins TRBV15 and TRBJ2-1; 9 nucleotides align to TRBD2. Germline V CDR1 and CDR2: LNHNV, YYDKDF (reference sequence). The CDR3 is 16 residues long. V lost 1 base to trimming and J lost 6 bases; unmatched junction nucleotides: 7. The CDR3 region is CATSRGETSGFNEQFF. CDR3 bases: TGTGCCACCAGCAGAGGCGAGACTAGCGGATTCAATGAGCAGTTCTTC. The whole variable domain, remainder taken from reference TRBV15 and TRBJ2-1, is DAMVIQNPRYQVTQFGKPVTLSCSQTLNHNVMYWYQQKSSQAPKLLFHYYDKDFNNEADTPDNFQSRRPNTSFCFLDIRSPGLGDTAMYLCATSRGETSGFNEQFFGPGTRLTVL.

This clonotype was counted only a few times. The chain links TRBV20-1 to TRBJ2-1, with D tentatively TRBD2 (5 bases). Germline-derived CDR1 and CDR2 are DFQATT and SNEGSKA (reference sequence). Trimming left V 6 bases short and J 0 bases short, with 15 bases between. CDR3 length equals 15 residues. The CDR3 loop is CSAPWVALSYNEQFF. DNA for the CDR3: TGCAGTGCACCCTGGGTAGCGCTCTCCTACAATGAGCAGTTCTTC.

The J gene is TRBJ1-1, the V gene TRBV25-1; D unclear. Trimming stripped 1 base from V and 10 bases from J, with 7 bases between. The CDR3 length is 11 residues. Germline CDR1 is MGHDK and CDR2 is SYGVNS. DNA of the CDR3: TGTGCCAGCAGTGAATGGGCAACAGCTTTCTTT. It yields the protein CASSEWATAFF.

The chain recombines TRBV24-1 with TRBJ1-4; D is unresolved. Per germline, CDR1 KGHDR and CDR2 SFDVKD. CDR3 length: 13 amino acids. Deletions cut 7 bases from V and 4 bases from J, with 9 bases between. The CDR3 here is CATSSVYNEKLFF. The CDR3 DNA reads TGTGCCACCAGCAGCGTCTATAATGAAAAACTGTTTTTT.

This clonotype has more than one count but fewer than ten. The CDR3: CASTYAPGDVYGYTF. The CDR3 nucleotides read TGTGCCAGCACCTACGCCCCCGGGGACGTCTATGGCTACACCTTC. The chain recombines TRBV6-5 with TRBJ1-2; perhaps TRBD1 as D (5 bases). The CDR3 contains 15 residues. CDR1 and CDR2 (germline): MNHEY, SVGAGI. V lost 7 bases to trimming and J lost 4 bases, with 19 bases between them.

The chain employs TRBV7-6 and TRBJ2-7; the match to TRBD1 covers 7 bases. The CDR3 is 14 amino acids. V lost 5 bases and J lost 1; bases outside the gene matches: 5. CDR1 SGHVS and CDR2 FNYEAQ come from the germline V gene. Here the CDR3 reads CASSPGTESYEQYF. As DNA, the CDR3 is TGTGCCAGCAGCCCCGGGACAGAATCCTACGAGCAGTACTTC.

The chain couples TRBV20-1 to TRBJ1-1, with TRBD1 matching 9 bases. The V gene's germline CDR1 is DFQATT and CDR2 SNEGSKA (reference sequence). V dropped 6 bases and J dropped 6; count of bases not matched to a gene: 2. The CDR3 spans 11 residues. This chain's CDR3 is CSARTGAEAFF. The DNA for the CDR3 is TGCAGTGCCAGGACAGGGGCTGAAGCTTTCTTT.

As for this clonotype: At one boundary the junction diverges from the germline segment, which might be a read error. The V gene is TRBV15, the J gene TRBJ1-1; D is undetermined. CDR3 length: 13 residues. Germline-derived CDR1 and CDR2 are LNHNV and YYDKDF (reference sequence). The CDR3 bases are TGTGCCACCAGCATTACAATGAACGCTGAAGCTTTCTTT. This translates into CATSITMNAEAFF.

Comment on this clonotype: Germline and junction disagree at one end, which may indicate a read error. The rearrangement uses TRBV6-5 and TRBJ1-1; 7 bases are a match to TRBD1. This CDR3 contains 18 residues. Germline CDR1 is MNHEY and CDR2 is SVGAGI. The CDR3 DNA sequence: TGTGCCAGCAGTTTAAACTCACAGGGGTTCGGAAAGAACGCTGAAGCTTTCTTT. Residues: CASSLNSQGFGKNAEAFF.

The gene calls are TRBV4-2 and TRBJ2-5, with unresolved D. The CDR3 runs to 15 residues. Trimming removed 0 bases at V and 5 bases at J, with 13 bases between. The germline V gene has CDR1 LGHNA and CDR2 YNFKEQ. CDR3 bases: TGTGCCAGCAGCCAAGATACGGATCTACGGGAGACCCAGTACTTC. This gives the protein CASSQDTDLRETQYF.

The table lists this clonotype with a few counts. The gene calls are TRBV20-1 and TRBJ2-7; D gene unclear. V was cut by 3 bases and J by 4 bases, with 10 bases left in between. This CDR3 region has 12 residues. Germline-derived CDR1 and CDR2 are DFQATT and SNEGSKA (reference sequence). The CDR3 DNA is TGCAGTGCTAGGCACGGATATTACGAGCAGTACTTC. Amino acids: CSARHGYYEQYF.

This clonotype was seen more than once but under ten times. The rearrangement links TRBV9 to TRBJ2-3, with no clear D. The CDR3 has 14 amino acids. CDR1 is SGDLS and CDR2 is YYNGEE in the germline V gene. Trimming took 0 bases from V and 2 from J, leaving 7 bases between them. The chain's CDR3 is CASSVAGNTDTQYF. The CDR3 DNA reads TGTGCCAGCAGCGTAGCAGGCAACACAGATACGCAGTATTTT.

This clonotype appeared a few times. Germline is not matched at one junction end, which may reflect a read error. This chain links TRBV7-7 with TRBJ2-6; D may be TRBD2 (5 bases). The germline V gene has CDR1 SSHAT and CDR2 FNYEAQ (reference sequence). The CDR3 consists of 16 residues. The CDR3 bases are TGTGCTAGCAGTCCCGAATCCGGGGCTGGGGCCAACGTCCTGACTTTC. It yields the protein CASSPESGAGANVLTF.

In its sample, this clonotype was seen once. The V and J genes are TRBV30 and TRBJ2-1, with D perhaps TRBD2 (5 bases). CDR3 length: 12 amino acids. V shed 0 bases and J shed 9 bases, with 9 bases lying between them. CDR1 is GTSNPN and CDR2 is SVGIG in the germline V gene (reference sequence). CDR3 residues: CAWSVGGVEQFF. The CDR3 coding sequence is TGTGCCTGGAGTGTAGGAGGAGTTGAGCAGTTCTTC. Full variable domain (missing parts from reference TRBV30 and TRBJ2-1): SQTIHQWPATLVQPVGSPLSLECTVEGTSNPNLYWYRQAAGRGLQLLFYSVGIGQISSEVPQNLSASRPQDRQFILSSKKLLLSDSGFYLCAWSVGGVEQFFGPGTRLTVL.

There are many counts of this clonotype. The CDR3 reads CASSYSTASYEQYF. The DNA for the CDR3 is TGTGCCAGCAGTTACTCGACAGCCTCCTACGAGCAGTACTTC. V and J are TRBV6-5 and TRBJ2-7; perhaps TRBD1 as D (5 bases). The CDR3 length is 14 residues. CDR1 is MNHEY and CDR2 is SVGAGI in the germline V gene. Between the trimmed V and J ends, which lost 0 bases and 0 bases, there was a span of 6 bases.

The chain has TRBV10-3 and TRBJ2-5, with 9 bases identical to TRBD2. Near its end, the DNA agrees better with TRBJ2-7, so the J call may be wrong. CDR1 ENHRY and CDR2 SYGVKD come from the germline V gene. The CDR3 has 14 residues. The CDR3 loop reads CAISLSSGSYEQYF. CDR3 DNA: TGTGCCATCAGCCTAAGTAGCGGGAGCTACGAGCAGTACTTC.

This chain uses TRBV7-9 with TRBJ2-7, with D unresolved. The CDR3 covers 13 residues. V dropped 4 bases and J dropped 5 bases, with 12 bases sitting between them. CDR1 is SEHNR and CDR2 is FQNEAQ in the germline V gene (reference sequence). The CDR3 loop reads CASSYGLKDEQYF. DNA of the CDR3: TGTGCCAGCAGCTACGGTTTGAAGGACGAGCAGTACTTC.

CDR3 in DNA: TGTGCCAGCAGTTTCGGAGCGGGGGGTCTCACAGATACGCAGTATTTT. Amino acids: CASSFGAGGLTDTQYF. The gene calls are TRBV12-3 or TRBV12-4 and TRBJ2-3; 9 nucleotides match TRBD2. This CDR3 region has 16 residues. V lost 3 bases, J lost 2 bases, and 6 bases stayed unmatched.

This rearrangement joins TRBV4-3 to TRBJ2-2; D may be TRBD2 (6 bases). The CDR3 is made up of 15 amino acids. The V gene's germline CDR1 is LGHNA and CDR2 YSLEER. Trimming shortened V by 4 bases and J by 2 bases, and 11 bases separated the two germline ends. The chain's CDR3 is CASSRGLQNTGELFF. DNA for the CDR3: TGCGCCAGCAGCCGAGGACTACAAAACACCGGGGAGCTGTTTTTT.

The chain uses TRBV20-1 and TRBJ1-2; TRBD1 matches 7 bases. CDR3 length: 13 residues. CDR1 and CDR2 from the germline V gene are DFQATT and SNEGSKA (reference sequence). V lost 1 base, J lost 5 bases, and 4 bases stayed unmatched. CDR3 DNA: TGCAGTGCTAGAGTGGGACAGCCGTATGGCTACACCTTC. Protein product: CSARVGQPYGYTF.

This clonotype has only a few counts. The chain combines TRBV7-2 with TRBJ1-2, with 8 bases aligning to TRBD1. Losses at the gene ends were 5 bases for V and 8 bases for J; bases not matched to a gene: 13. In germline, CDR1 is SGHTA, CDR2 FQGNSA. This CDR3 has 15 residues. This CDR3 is CASSETGVGLRGYTF. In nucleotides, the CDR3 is TGTGCCAGCAGCGAGACAGGGGTCGGCCTTAGGGGCTACACCTTC.